A single sample is the source of the 22 T cell receptor beta chains below, sequenced in a study of T cell changes during pregnancy in multiple sclerosis. Clones were read by immunoSEQ multiplex PCR, and TCRdb kept only the in-frame ones, dropping some. The sample carries fewer than 65,000 clones, around 90% recorded once. Sequencing was performed on CD8+ T cells from peripheral blood mononuclear cells, taken after pregnancy. All receptors derive from a female donor with multiple sclerosis, enrolled in a pregnancy study.

The V and J genes are TRBV4-1 and TRBJ2-7; tentatively, D is TRBD1 (5 bases). Between the trimmed V and J ends, which lost 1 base and 5 bases, there was a span of 9 bases. Germline assignment: CDR1 MGHRA and CDR2 YSYEKL. The length of the CDR3 is 13 residues. The CDR3 sequence is CASSQAQGHEQYF. The CDR3 DNA is TGCGCCAGCAGCCAAGCTCAGGGCCACGAGCAGTACTTC.

The chain links TRBV7-9 to TRBJ2-6, with a possible D match to TRBD2 (5 bases). CDR1 and CDR2 from the germline V gene are SEHNR and FQNEAQ (reference sequence). The CDR3 runs to 18 residues. V shed 4 bases and J shed 0 bases, with 16 bases lying between them. CDR3 sequence: CASSSAGVAFSGANVLTF. CDR3 nucleotides: TGTGCCAGCAGCTCCGCTGGAGTAGCGTTCTCTGGGGCCAACGTCCTGACTTTC.

V usage is TRBV7-6 and J usage is TRBJ2-2; 16 nucleotides match TRBD2. Germline trimming cut 0 bases from V and 7 bases from J; bases unmatched to any gene: 8. This CDR3 region has 19 residues. Germline V gene lookup returns CDR1 SGHVS and CDR2 FNYEAQ. The CDR3 DNA is TGTGCCAGCAGCTTAGCTGGGACTAGCGGGGGGGTCTTCAGCGGGGAGCTGTTTTTT. Its protein product is CASSLAGTSGGVFSGELFF.

CDR3 protein: CASGTRETLVHEQYF. CDR3 coding DNA: TGTGCCAGTGGTACCAGGGAAACCCTAGTCCACGAGCAGTACTTC. This chain links TRBV19 with TRBJ2-7; D is possibly TRBD1 (5 bases). The CDR3 runs 15 residues. Trimming stripped 8 bases from V and 5 bases from J, with 22 bases between. Germline CDR1 LNHDA, CDR2 SQIVND (reference sequence).

The J gene is TRBJ1-2, the V gene TRBV5-4; 9 bases line up with TRBD1. The V gene's germline CDR1 is SGHNT and CDR2 YYREEE (reference sequence). This CDR3 has 16 amino acids. Trimming removed 4 bases from V and 2 bases from J; junction bases left unmatched: 9. The CDR3 DNA is TGTGCCAGCAGCCCCGGAACAGGGGGCGTCAACTATGGCTACACCTTC. Residues: CASSPGTGGVNYGYTF.

The chain recombines TRBV29-1 with TRBJ1-2; 8 nucleotides agree with TRBD1. Germline trimming cut 2 bases from V and 10 bases from J; bases unmatched to any gene: 15. This CDR3 is built from 15 residues. The germline V gene has CDR1 SQVTM and CDR2 ANQGSEA. The CDR3 bases are TGCAGCGTTGAATGGGGGACAGGAGTAATCCCCGTCTACACCTTC. This translates into CSVEWGTGVIPVYTF.

CDR3 amino acids: CASSEIAGALYEQYF. CDR3 coding DNA: TGTGCCAGCAGTGAAATAGCGGGGGCCCTATACGAGCAGTACTTC. The chain is built from TRBV6-1 and TRBJ2-7; TRBD2 matches at 9 bases. Trimming took 2 bases from V and 4 from J; bases not matched to a gene: 6. The V gene's germline CDR1 is MNHNS and CDR2 SASEGT. This CDR3 has 15 amino acids.

This rearrangement joins TRBV19 to TRBJ2-7; TRBD1 matches at 9 bases. V shed 4 bases and J 3 bases; nucleotides not matched to a gene: 7. CDR3 length: 15 residues. Germline V gene sequence: CDR1 LNHDA, CDR2 SQIVND (reference sequence). In nucleotides, the CDR3 is TGTGCCAGTAGTAGAACCGGGACAGGGCTCTACGAGCAGTACTTC. As protein: CASSRTGTGLYEQYF. The complete variable domain, with remaining parts taken from reference TRBV19 and TRBJ2-7, reads DGGITQSPKYLFRKEGQNVTLSCEQNLNHDAMYWYRQDPGQGLRLIYYSQIVNDFQKGDIAEGYSVSREKKESFPLTVTSAQKNPTAFYLCASSRTGTGLYEQYFGPGTRLTVT.

Notes on this clone: The junction departs from the called germline gene at one end, perhaps through a read error. The rearrangement links TRBV19 to TRBJ2-2; D gene uncertain. Germline-derived CDR1 and CDR2 are LNHDA and SQIVND (reference sequence). This CDR3 spans 14 amino acids. CDR3 in amino acids: CASSRRDGTGELFF. The DNA for the CDR3 is TGTGCCAGCAGTAGGAGAGACGGGACCGGGGAGCTGTTTTTT.

The chain joins TRBV30 to TRBJ2-1; D is uncertain. Deletions cut 3 bases from V and 0 bases from J, with 9 bases between. Germline loops: CDR1 GTSNPN, CDR2 SVGIG (reference sequence). The CDR3 loop spans 14 amino acids. CDR3 loop: CAWSNSRSYNEQFF. The CDR3 bases are TGTGCCTGGAGCAACAGCCGCTCCTACAATGAGCAGTTCTTC.

The chain employs TRBV19 and TRBJ2-3; 14 nucleotides line up with TRBD2. The germline V gene encodes CDR1 LNHDA and CDR2 SQIVND (reference sequence). This CDR3 is 15 amino acids long. The ends lost 6 bases at V and 4 bases at J; junction bases unmatched: 3. The DNA of the CDR3 is TGTGCCAGTAGAACGACTAGCGGGGGGGCAGATACGCAGTATTTT. Its protein product is CASRTTSGGADTQYF.

This chain's CDR3 is CASSLATAYEQYF. CDR3 sequence (DNA): TGTGCCAGCAGCTTAGCGACTGCTTACGAGCAGTACTTC. The V and J genes are TRBV7-9 and TRBJ2-7, with unresolved D. Trimming shortened V by 0 bases and J by 4 bases, and 7 bases separated the two germline ends. CDR3 length equals 13 residues. Germline CDR1 is SEHNR and CDR2 is FQNEAQ (reference sequence).

The rearrangement uses TRBV6-6 and TRBJ2-1, with unresolved D. Germline V CDR1 and CDR2: MNHNY, SVGAGI (reference sequence). The CDR3 sequence is 13 residues long. V was shortened by 6 bases and J by 5 bases, with 11 bases between the two germline ends. The CDR3 region is CASSPGWNNEQFF. The CDR3, as DNA: TGTGCCAGCAGCCCAGGTTGGAACAATGAGCAGTTCTTC.

The genes are TRBV21-1 and TRBJ1-1; the listed D gene, TRBD1, was not tested against the DNA. TRBV21-1 is a documented pseudogene. The CDR3 extends over 19 amino acids. CDR3 sequence (DNA): TGTGCCAGCAGCAAATTTTCGATTTTTTTATGGCCGCTGAACACTGAAGCTTTCTTT. Residues: CASSKFSIFLWPLNTEAFF.

This clone was recorded only once. This chain connects TRBV6-5 to TRBJ2-7; a weak D match, TRBD2 (5 bases). Trimming removed 7 bases at V and 0 bases at J, with 10 bases between. In germline, CDR1 is MNHEY, CDR2 SVGAGI. This CDR3 region has 13 residues. This CDR3 reads CASTPGSSYEQYF. For the CDR3, the DNA is TGTGCCAGCACTCCGGGGTCCTCCTACGAGCAGTACTTC.

The J gene is TRBJ1-5, the V gene TRBV30; D unresolved. This CDR3 is built from 14 residues. Trimming took off 0 bases at V and 6 bases at J, with 12 bases between the two ends. The germline gives CDR1 GTSNPN, CDR2 SVGIG (reference sequence). This CDR3 is CAWSVWGRGQPQHF. The CDR3 DNA follows: TGTGCCTGGAGTGTATGGGGTCGGGGTCAGCCCCAGCATTTT.

The chain carries TRBV4-1 and TRBJ2-3; TRBD2 matches at 12 bases. The length of the CDR3 is 15 residues. Germline lookup yields CDR1 MGHRA and CDR2 YSYEKL. Losses at the gene ends were 6 bases for V and 2 bases for J; bases not matched to a gene: 3. CDR3 protein: CASSRTSGATDTQYF. CDR3 nucleotide sequence: TGCGCCAGCAGTCGGACTAGCGGGGCCACAGATACGCAGTATTTT.

The chain recombines TRBV29-1 with TRBJ1-2, with D unresolved. This CDR3 region has 13 residues. The germline gives CDR1 SQVTM, CDR2 ANQGSEA. V dropped 4 bases and J dropped 4 bases, with 13 bases sitting between them. The CDR3 DNA sequence: TGCAGCGTTGCCCCAGACAAATCCTATGGCTACACCTTC. Protein: CSVAPDKSYGYTF.

The chain has TRBV7-8 and TRBJ2-5, with D possibly matching TRBD2 (6 bases). The germline V and J ends were trimmed by 2 bases and 4 bases, with 11 bases remaining between them. The CDR3 is made up of 14 amino acids. CDR1 and CDR2 (germline): SGHVS, FQNEAQ. The CDR3 DNA reads as TGTGCCAGCAGCTTAATTCCGGGGGTAGAGACCCAGTACTTC. This translates into CASSLIPGVETQYF.

The rearrangement uses TRBV13 and TRBJ1-6, with D unresolved. The ends were cut back, 5 bases at V and 6 bases at J, with 11 bases in the middle. The CDR3 spans 14 residues. The V gene's germline CDR1 is PRHDT and CDR2 FYEKMQ (reference sequence). The CDR3 DNA is TGTGCCAGCAGCCCCGCCGGGGTTAATTCACCCCTCCACTTT. Translation: CASSPAGVNSPLHF. Together with reference TRBV13 and TRBJ1-6, the CDR3 gives the full variable domain: AAGVIQSPRHLIKEKRETATLKCYPIPRHDTVYWYQQGPGQDPQFLISFYEKMQSDKGSIPDRFSAQQFSDYHSELNMSSLELGDSALYFCASSPAGVNSPLHFGNGTRLTVT.

This chain uses TRBV5-1 with TRBJ2-3; tentatively, D is TRBD1 (6 bases). The CDR3 is 15 residues long. CDR1 is SGHRS and CDR2 is YFSETQ in the germline V gene. V dropped 1 base and J dropped 1 base, with 10 bases sitting between them. The CDR3 DNA reads as TGCGCCAGCAGCTTGACAGGGCGGGGCACAGATACGCAGTATTTT. This sequence encodes CASSLTGRGTDTQYF. Drawing the rest from reference TRBV5-1 and TRBJ2-3, the complete variable domain is KAGVTQTPRYLIKTRGQQVTLSCSPISGHRSVSWYQQTPGQGLQFLFEYFSETQRNKGNFPGRFSGRQFSNSRSEMNVSTLELGDSALYLCASSLTGRGTDTQYFGPGTRLTVL.

The chain recombines TRBV5-8 with TRBJ2-5, with 7 bases aligning to TRBD1. Germline CDR1 and CDR2: SGHTS and YDEGEE. The V gene end was trimmed by 5 bases and the J gene end by 0 bases; junction bases not matched to a gene: 4. The CDR3 consists of 14 residues. In DNA, the CDR3 is TGTGCCAGCAGGTATGGACAGGACCAAGAGACCCAGTACTTC. Amino acid sequence: CASRYGQDQETQYF.